The sequence of this T cell receptor (beta chain) was determined in a study of blood T cells in healthy people across ages. PCR was performed a second time for about 6 to 12 cycles using a sample-barcoded 5' primer and a J-beta primer mix. TCRdb passed the 5' RACE reads through MiXCR, listing each CDR3 protein once. The sample gives about 830,000 distinct CDR3 sequences, nearly 60% of which show up once; around 22% is in the top ten. The specimen was blood. The receptor's source is a man aged 25-40 years in good health.

DNA for the CDR3: TGTGCCAGCAGCTTAACCCGCGGGGCCCGCGGCTCCTACAATGAGCAGTTCTTC. Translated: CASSLTRGARGSYNEQFF. This chain uses TRBV7-9 with TRBJ2-1; D might be TRBD2 (6 bases). The CDR3 loop spans 18 amino acids. Germline CDR1 is SEHNR and CDR2 is FQNEAQ (reference sequence). V gave up 2 bases and J gave up 0 bases, with 17 bases separating them.